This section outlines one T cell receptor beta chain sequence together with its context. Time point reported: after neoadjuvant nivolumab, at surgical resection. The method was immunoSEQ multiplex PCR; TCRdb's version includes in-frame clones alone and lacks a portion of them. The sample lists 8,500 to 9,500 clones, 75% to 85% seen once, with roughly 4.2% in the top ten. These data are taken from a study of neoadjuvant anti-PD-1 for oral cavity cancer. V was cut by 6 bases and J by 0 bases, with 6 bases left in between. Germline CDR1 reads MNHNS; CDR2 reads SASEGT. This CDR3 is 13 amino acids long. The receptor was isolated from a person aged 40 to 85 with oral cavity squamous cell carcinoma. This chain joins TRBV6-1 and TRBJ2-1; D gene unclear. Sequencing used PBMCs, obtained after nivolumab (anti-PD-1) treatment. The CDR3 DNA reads TGTGCCAGCAGGGGAAGCTCCTACAATGAGCAGTTCTTC. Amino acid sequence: CASRGSSYNEQFF.